The T cell receptor (beta chain) under discussion was sequenced for a study of OX40 agonist ivuxolimab in advanced cancers. Turning to the study itself: An anti-OX40 (CD134) antibody with agonistic activity, ivuxolimab, was administered to patients.

TCRdb's table, derived via immunoSEQ multiplex PCR, lists solely in-frame clones and lacks some. The sample holds roughly 100,000 clones; approximately 90% are singletons and the top ten take around 0.85%. This CDR3 has 14 amino acids. Between the trimmed V and J ends, which lost 2 bases and 1 base, there was a span of 7 bases. Germline CDR1 is LNHDA and CDR2 is SQIVND (reference sequence). Sample: CD4+ or CD8+ T cells sorted from blood, taken in a trial of the OX40 agonist ivuxolimab. The chain combines TRBV19 with TRBJ2-3; D not certain. The clonotype originates from an adult with an advanced solid tumor such as melanoma, head and neck, liver or kidney cancer. The CDR3 loop is CASSIPLRTDTQYF. As DNA, the CDR3 is TGTGCCAGTAGTATACCGCTCCGCACAGATACGCAGTATTTT. The full variable domain, rest sourced from reference TRBV19 and TRBJ2-3, is DGGITQSPKYLFRKEGQNVTLSCEQNLNHDAMYWYRQDPGQGLRLIYYSQIVNDFQKGDIAEGYSVSREKKESFPLTVTSAQKNPTAFYLCASSIPLRTDTQYFGPGTRLTVL.